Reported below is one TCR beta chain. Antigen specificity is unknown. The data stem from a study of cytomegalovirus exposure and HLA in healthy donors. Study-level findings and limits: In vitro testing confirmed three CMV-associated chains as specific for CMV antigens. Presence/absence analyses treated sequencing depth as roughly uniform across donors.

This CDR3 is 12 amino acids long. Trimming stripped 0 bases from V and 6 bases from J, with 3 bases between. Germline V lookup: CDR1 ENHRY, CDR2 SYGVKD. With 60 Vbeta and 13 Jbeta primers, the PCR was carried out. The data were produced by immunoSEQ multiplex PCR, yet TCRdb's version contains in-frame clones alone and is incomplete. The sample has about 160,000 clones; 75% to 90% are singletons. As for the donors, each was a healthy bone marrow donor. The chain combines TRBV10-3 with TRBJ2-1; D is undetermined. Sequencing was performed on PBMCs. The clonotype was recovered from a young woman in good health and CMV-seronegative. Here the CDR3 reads CAISESSNEQFF. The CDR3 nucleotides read TGTGCCATCAGTGAGTCGAGCAATGAGCAGTTCTTC.